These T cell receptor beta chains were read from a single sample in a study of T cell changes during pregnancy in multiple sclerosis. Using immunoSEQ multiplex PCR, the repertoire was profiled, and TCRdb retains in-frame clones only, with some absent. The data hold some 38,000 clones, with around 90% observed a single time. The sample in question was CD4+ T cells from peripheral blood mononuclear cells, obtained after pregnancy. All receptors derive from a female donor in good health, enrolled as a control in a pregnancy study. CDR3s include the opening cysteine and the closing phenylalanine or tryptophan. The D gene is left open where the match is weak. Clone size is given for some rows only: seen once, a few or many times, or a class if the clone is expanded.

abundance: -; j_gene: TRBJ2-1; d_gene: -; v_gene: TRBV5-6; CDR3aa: CASSLALYNEQFF; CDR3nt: TGTGCCAGCAGCTTGGCTTTATACAATGAGCAGTTCTTC
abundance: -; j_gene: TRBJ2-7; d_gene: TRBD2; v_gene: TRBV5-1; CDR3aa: CASSPQPLSGTSYEQYF; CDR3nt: TGCGCCAGCAGCCCGCAACCACTAAGCGGGACTTCCTACGAGCAGTACTTC
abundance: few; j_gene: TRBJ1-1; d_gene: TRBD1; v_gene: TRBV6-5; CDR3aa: CASQGQGLVAFF; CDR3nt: TGTGCCAGCCAGGGACAGGGGCTCGTGGCTTTCTTT
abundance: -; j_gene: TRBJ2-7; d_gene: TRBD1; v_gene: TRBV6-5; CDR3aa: CASRFDRVSEQYF; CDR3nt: TGTGCCAGCAGGTTCGACAGGGTGAGCGAGCAGTACTTC
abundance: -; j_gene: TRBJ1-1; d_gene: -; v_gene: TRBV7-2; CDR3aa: CASSLTRVRTEAFF; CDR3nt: TGTGCCAGCAGCCTGACTCGGGTGAGGACTGAAGCTTTCTTT
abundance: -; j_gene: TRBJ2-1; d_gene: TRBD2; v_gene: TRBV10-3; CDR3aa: CAISERTSGTYNEQFF; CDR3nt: TGTGCCATCAGTGAACGGACTAGCGGGACCTACAATGAGCAGTTCTTC
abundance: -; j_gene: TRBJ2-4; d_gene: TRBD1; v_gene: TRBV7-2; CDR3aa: CASSLVGGADIQYF; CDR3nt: TGTGCCAGCAGCTTAGTAGGGGGCGCGGACATTCAGTACTTC
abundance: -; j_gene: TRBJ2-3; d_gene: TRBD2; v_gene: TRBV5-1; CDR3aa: CASSLVASGRTDTQYF; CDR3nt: TGCGCCAGCAGCTTGGTGGCTAGCGGGAGGACAGATACGCAGTATTTT
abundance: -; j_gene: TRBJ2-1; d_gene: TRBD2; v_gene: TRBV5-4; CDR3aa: CASSLEGGRREEQFF; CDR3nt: TGTGCCAGCAGCTTGGAGGGCGGGAGACGGGAAGAGCAGTTCTTC
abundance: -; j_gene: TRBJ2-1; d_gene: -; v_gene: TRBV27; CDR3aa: CASSLGESSYNEQFF; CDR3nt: TGTGCCAGCAGTTTAGGGGAGAGCTCCTACAATGAGCAGTTCTTC
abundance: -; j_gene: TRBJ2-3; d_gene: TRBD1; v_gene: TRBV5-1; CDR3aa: CASTSTGQGTDTQYF; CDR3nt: TGCGCCAGCACTTCGACGGGACAGGGGACAGATACGCAGTATTTT
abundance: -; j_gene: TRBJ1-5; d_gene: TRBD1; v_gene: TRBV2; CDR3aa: CASSGTGNQPQHF; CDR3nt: TGTGCCAGCAGTGGGACAGGAAATCAGCCCCAGCATTTT
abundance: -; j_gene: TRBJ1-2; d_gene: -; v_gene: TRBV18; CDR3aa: CASSPPQGYGYTF; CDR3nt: TGTGCCAGCTCACCACCCCAGGGGTATGGCTACACCTTC
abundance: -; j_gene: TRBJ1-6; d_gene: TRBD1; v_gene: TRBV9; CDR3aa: CTSSEVEGGRGYSPLHF; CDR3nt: TGTACCAGCAGCGAGGTAGAAGGGGGCAGAGGTTATTCACCCCTCCACTTT
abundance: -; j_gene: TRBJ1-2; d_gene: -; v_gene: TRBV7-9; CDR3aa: CASSFEANYGYTF; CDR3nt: TGTGCCAGCAGCTTCGAAGCGAACTATGGCTACACCTTC
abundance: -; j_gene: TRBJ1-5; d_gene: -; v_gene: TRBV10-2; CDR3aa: CASSDPNQPQHF; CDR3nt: TGCGCCAGCAGTGACCCAAATCAGCCCCAGCATTTT
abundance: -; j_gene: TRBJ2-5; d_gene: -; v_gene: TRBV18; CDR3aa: CASSPLQGYQETQYF; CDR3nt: TGTGCCAGCTCACCTTTACAGGGATACCAAGAGACCCAGTACTTC
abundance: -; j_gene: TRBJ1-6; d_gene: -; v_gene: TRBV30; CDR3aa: CAWTGGQGNSPLHF; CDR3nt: TGTGCCTGGACCGGTGGTCAGGGTAATTCACCCCTCCACTTT
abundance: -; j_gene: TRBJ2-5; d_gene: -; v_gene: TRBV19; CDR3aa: CASSRQGIGETQYF; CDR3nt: TGTGCCAGTAGTCGTCAGGGTATCGGGGAGACCCAGTACTTC
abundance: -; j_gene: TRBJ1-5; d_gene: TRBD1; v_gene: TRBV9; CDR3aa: CASSAGQGLSSNQPQHF; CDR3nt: TGTGCCAGCAGCGCGGGACAGGGGCTAAGTAGCAATCAGCCCCAGCATTTT
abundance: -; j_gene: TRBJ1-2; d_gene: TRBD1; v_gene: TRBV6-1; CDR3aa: CASRDAGTGYGYTF; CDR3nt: TGTGCCAGCAGGGATGCCGGGACAGGGTATGGCTACACCTTC
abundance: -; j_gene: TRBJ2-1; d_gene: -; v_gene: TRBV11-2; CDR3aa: CASSLYGGRSYNEQFF; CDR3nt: TGTGCCAGCAGCTTATATGGCGGTAGGTCCTACAATGAGCAGTTCTTC
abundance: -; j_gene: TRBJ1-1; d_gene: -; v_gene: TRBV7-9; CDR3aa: CASSLVGNRDTEAFF; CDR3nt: TGTGCCAGCAGCTTAGTGGGAAACAGGGACACTGAAGCTTTCTTT
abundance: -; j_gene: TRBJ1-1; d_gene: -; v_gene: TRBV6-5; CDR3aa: CASSYRTHSQAFF; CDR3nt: TGTGCCAGCAGTTACCGGACTCATTCCCAAGCTTTCTTT
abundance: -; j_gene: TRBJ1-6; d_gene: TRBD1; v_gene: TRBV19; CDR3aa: CASSSQGAQSPLHF; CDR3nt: TGTGCCAGTAGTAGCCAGGGGGCCCAATCACCCCTCCACTTT
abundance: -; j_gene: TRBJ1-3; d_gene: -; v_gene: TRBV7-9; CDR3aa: CASRAGAGNTIYF; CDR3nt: TGTGCCAGCAGGGCAGGGGCTGGAAACACCATATATTTT
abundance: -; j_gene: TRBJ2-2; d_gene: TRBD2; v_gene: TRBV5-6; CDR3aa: CASSLERGSNTGELFF; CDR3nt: TGTGCCAGCAGCTTGGAGCGGGGTTCGAACACCGGGGAGCTGTTTTTT
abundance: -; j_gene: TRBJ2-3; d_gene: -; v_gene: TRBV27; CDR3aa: CASIDRYTDTQYF; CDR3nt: TGTGCCAGCATCGACAGGTACACAGATACGCAGTATTTT
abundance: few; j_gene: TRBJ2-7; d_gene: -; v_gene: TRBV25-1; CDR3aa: CASTFRAGGEQYF; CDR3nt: TGTGCCAGCACCTTCAGGGCAGGCGGCGAGCAGTACTTC
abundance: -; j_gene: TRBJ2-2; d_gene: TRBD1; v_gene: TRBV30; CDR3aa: CAWSVIQGITGELFF; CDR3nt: TGTGCCTGGAGTGTAATACAGGGGATCACCGGGGAGCTGTTTTTT
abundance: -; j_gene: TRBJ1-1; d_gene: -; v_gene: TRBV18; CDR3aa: CASSPLQGGAFF; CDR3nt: TGTGCCAGCTCACCACTACAGGGCGGCGCTTTCTTT
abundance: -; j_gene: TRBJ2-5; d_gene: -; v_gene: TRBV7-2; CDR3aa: CASSPGFRETQYF; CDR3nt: TGTGCCAGCAGCCCAGGGTTCCGAGAGACCCAGTACTTC
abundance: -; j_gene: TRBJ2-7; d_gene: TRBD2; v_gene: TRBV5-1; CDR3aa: CASGAGLAGPSYEQYF; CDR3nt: TGCGCCAGCGGGGCGGGACTAGCGGGACCATCCTACGAGCAGTACTTC
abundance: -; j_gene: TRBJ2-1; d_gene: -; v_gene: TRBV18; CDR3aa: CASSPDKFPRETNNEQFF; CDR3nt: TGTGCCAGCTCACCAGACAAATTTCCCCGCGAGACCAACAATGAGCAGTTCTTC
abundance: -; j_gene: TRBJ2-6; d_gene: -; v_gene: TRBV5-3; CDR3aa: CASPLAGANVLTF; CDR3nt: TGTGCCAGCCCTTTGGCCGGGGCCAACGTCCTGACTTTC
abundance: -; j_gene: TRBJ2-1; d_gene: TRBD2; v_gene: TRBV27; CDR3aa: CASSLDLGKLAGLGNEQFF; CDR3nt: TGTGCCAGCAGTTTAGATTTAGGAAAACTAGCGGGACTAGGGAATGAGCAGTTCTTC
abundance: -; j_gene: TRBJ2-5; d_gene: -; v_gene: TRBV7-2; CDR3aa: CASREQGFQETQYF; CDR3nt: TGTGCCAGCAGGGAACAGGGATTTCAAGAGACCCAGTACTTC
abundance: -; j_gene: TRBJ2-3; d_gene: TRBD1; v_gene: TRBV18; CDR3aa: CASSPVQGATYF; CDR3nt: TGTGCCAGCTCACCGGTACAGGGGGCGACGTATTTT
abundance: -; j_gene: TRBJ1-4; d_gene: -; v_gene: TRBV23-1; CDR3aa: CASSQSGGELFF; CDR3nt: TGCGCCAGCAGTCAATCGGGCGGGGAACTGTTTTTT
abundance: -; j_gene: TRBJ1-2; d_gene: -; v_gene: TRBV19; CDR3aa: CASSLFQGPSGYTF; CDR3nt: TGTGCCAGTAGTCTCTTTCAGGGTCCGTCGGGCTACACCTTC
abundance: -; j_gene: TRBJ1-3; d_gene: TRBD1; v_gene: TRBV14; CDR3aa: CASSHRGQGSGNTIYF; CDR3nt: TGTGCCAGCAGCCACCGCGGACAGGGGTCTGGAAACACCATATATTTT
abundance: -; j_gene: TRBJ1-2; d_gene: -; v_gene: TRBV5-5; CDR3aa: CASSFSSDYYGYTF; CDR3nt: TGTGCCAGCAGCTTTAGTTCAGACTACTATGGCTACACCTTC
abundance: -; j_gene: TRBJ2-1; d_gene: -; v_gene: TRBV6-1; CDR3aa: CASRREISGNEQFF; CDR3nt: TGTGCCAGCAGGAGGGAGATTTCGGGCAATGAGCAGTTCTTC
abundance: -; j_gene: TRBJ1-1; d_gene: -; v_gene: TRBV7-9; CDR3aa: CASSLGTGNTEAFF; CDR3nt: TGTGCCAGCAGCTTAGGAACAGGGAACACTGAAGCTTTCTTT
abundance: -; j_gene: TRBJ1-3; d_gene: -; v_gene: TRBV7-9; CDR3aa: CASSLGDRGNTIYF; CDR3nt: TGTGCCAGCAGCTTAGGTGACAGGGGAAACACCATATATTTT
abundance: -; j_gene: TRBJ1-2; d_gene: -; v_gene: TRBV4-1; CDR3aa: CASSQDRDSLWVGYTF; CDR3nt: TGCGCCAGCAGCCAAGATCGTGACAGTTTATGGGTGGGCTACACCTTC
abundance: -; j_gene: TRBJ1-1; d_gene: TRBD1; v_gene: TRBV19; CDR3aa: CASSIFGTGMNTEAFF; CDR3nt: TGTGCCAGTAGTATATTCGGGACAGGGATGAACACTGAAGCTTTCTTT
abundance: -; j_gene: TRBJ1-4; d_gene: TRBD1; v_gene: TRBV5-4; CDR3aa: CASSLSGGYEKLFF; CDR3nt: TGTGCCAGCAGCTTGTCAGGGGGATATGAAAAACTGTTTTTT
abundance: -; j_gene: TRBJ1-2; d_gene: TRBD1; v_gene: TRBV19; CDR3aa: CASSASTGGYGYTF; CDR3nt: TGTGCCAGTAGTGCCTCAACAGGGGGCTATGGCTACACCTTC
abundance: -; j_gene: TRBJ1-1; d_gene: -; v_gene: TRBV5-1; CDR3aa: CASSGLARRANTEAFF; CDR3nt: TGCGCCAGCAGTGGGCTAGCCCGGAGAGCGAACACTGAAGCTTTCTTT